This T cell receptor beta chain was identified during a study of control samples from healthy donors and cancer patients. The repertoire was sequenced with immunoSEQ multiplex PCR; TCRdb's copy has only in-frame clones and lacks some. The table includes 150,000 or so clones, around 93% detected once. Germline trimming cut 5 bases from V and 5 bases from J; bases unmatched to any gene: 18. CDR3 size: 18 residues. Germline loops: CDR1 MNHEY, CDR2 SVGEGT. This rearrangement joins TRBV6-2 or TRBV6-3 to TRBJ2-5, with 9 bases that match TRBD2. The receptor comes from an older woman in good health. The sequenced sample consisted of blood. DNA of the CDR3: TGTGCCAGCAGTCCCCAATGGCGGGGGGGCGGGGATGAGGAGACCCAGTACTTC. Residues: CASSPQWRGGGDEETQYF.